The 3 T cell receptor beta chains given below trace back to one sample, sequenced in a study of breast tumors, draining lymph nodes, adjacent tissues. TCRdb passed the multiplex PCR reads through MiXCR, listing each CDR3 protein once. The sample includes approximately 210,000 distinct CDR3 sequences, 30% to 35% of them seen just once. Breast cancer patients provided tissue from their axillary draining lymph nodes. Material: axillary lymph node tissue. The receptors derive from a female donor with breast cancer. Some clones in this sample may be carry-over from other donors' samples.

At least ten counts were recorded for this clonotype. V usage is TRBV7-6 and J usage is TRBJ2-5, with 8 nucleotides matching TRBD2. CDR3 size: 15 residues. The V gene's germline CDR1 is SGHVS and CDR2 FNYEAQ. Trimming removed 2 bases from V and 1 base from J; junction bases left unmatched: 3. Here the CDR3 reads CASSLKLAAQETQYF. The CDR3 DNA reads TGTGCCAGCAGCTTAAAACTAGCGGCCCAAGAGACCCAGTACTTC.

This clonotype was seen ten or more times. V gene TRBV18 combines with J gene TRBJ1-6; 7 bases match TRBD1. Germline CDR1 and CDR2: KGHSH and LQKENI. The CDR3 has 16 amino acids. The ends lost 3 bases at V and 5 bases at J; junction bases unmatched: 7. In DNA form, the CDR3 reads TGTGCCAGCTCACCGACGACAGGGCCAGATAATTCACCCCTCCACTTT. Its protein is CASSPTTGPDNSPLHF.

This clonotype was recorded at least ten times. A read error is possible here, since a much larger clone lies one base away. The chain couples TRBV28 to TRBJ2-3, with D hard to call. The CDR3 is 11 amino acids. Germline V lookup: CDR1 MDHEN, CDR2 SYDVKM. V lost 6 bases and J lost 2, with 3 bases in between. DNA for the CDR3: TGTGCCAGCAGCCCCACAGATACGCAGTATTTT. Protein sequence: CASSPTDTQYF.